Listed below are T cell receptor beta chains from one sample, sequenced in a study of molecular identifiers for immune sequencing clone quantification. A single record per CDR3 protein comes from TCRdb applying MiXCR to the PCR reads. The repertoire holds around 460,000 distinct CDR3 sequences, with about 25% as singletons. Sequenced sample: naive CD8+ T cells from blood, with Jurkat cell RNA spiked in. All receptors come from a human donor in good health. Some libraries in this study had Jurkat cell RNA spiked in. Each CDR3 is given with its conserved first and last residue. The D gene is left open where the match is weak. Only part of the rows carry a size: once, few, many, or a class if the clone is expanded.

v_call	d_call	j_call	clone_size	cdr3_aa	cdr3_nt
TRBV28	TRBD1	TRBJ1-5	many	CASQPQGAWDQPQHF	TGTGCCAGCCAGCCCCAGGGGGCGTGGGACCAGCCCCAGCATTTT
TRBV4-3	-	TRBJ2-7	-	CASSQGLRWEQYF	TGCGCCAGCAGCCAAGGATTGCGATGGGAGCAGTACTTC
TRBV5-3	-	TRBJ2-2	-	CASSLYLELENTGELFF	TGTGCCAGCAGCTTGTATTTGGAACTAGAGAACACCGGGGAGCTGTTTTTT
TRBV23-1	TRBD1	TRBJ1-5	-	CASSHQPRGSNQPQHF	TGCGCCAGCAGTCACCAGCCCAGGGGGAGCAATCAGCCCCAGCATTTT
TRBV7-2	TRBD2	TRBJ2-1	many	CASKSSGTSVNNEQFF	TGTGCCAGCAAATCTTCCGGGACTAGTGTTAACAATGAGCAGTTCTTC
TRBV19	TRBD1	TRBJ1-5	few	CASGDPTGINQPQHF	TGTGCCAGTGGGGACCCGACAGGGATCAATCAGCCCCAGCATTTT
TRBV30	TRBD1	TRBJ2-7	many	CAWNGGTGDEQYF	TGTGCCTGGAATGGGGGGACAGGGGACGAGCAGTACTTC
TRBV30	TRBD2	TRBJ2-3	many	CAWRPDLSGSLTDTQYF	TGTGCCTGGCGACCTGACTTGAGCGGGAGTCTCACAGATACGCAGTATTTT
TRBV24-1	-	TRBJ1-2	-	CATSPRVRKEIGYTF	TGTGCCACCAGTCCCCGCGTCCGAAAGGAGATAGGCTACACCTTC
TRBV7-9	TRBD1	TRBJ2-3	many	CASSTGTAVTDTQYF	TGTGCCAGCAGCACGGGGACAGCAGTAACAGATACGCAGTATTTT
TRBV6-6	TRBD1	TRBJ1-2	few	CASSSQGANYGYTF	TGTGCCAGCAGTTCACAGGGGGCGAACTATGGCTACACCTTC
TRBV4-3	-	TRBJ2-3	few	CASSQEVGWVTDTQYF	TGCGCCAGCAGCCAAGAAGTCGGGTGGGTGACAGATACGCAGTATTTT
TRBV28	TRBD1	TRBJ1-1	many	CASSTGTGGAFF	TGTGCCAGCAGTACCGGGACAGGGGGTGCTTTCTTT
TRBV7-2	TRBD1	TRBJ2-7	few	CASSLGQGRAYEQYF	TGTGCCAGCAGCTTAGGACAGGGGCGAGCCTACGAGCAGTACTTC
TRBV9	-	TRBJ1-3	many	CASSADGFSGNTIYF	TGTGCCAGCAGCGCGGACGGGTTCTCTGGAAACACCATATATTTT
TRBV12-5	-	TRBJ1-1	many	CASGLGPLNTEAFF	TGTGCTAGTGGTTTGGGACCGTTGAACACTGAAGCTTTCTTT
TRBV27	-	TRBJ1-5	-	CASSFGTFKADTQHF	TGTGCCAGCAGTTTCGGGACTTTCAAAGCAGATACGCAGCATTTT
TRBV6-5	TRBD2	TRBJ2-5	-	CASGKLAVGQETQYF	TGTGCCAGCGGGAAACTAGCGGTGGGTCAAGAGACCCAGTACTTC
TRBV12-3/TRBV12-4	-	TRBJ1-4	few	CASSFSLIEKLFF	TGTGCCAGCAGTTTCTCTCTTATTGAAAAACTGTTTTTT
TRBV30	-	TRBJ2-7	many	CAWSGVAAYEQYF	TGTGCCTGGAGTGGAGTCGCCGCCTACGAGCAGTACTTC
TRBV18	-	TRBJ2-7	-	CASSPERESYEQYF	TGTGCCAGCTCACCAGAGAGGGAGTCCTACGAGCAGTACTTC
TRBV7-2	-	TRBJ2-5	few	CASRPLSRSGWETQYF	TGTGCCAGCAGACCTCTTAGCCGATCCGGTTGGGAGACCCAGTACTTC
TRBV29-1	TRBD2	TRBJ2-2	many	CSVESGLANPGELFF	TGCAGCGTTGAATCGGGACTAGCGAACCCCGGGGAGCTGTTTTTT
TRBV5-8	TRBD1	TRBJ2-2	few	CASSTGQGNPGELFF	TGTGCCAGCAGCACGGGACAGGGTAATCCCGGGGAGCTGTTTTTT
TRBV7-9	-	TRBJ2-7	few	CASSAREAGTADEQYF	TGTGCCAGCAGCGCACGAGAGGCTGGGACGGCCGACGAGCAGTACTTC
TRBV6-1	-	TRBJ2-1	-	CASSDSDPHEQFF	TGTGCCAGCAGTGATAGTGATCCCCATGAGCAGTTCTTC
TRBV4-1	-	TRBJ1-5	few	CASSLIAGQYQPQHF	TGCGCCAGCAGCCTAATCGCGGGGCAGTATCAGCCCCAGCATTTT
TRBV4-1	-	TRBJ2-7	-	CASSQLPGPPVSYEQYF	TGCGCCAGCAGCCAGCTACCGGGACCCCCCGTAAGCTACGAGCAGTACTTC
TRBV7-3	-	TRBJ2-1	few	CASSPLSSGEIEQFF	TGTGCCAGCAGCCCCCTTAGTTCGGGGGAAATTGAGCAGTTCTTC
TRBV6-1	-	TRBJ1-2	many	CASSDSPNYGYTF	TGTGCCAGCAGTGACAGTCCCAACTATGGCTACACCTTC
TRBV4-1	TRBD2	TRBJ2-7	many	CASSQAGGREQYF	TGCGCCAGCAGCCAAGCGGGGGGGCGCGAGCAGTACTTC
TRBV29-1	TRBD1	TRBJ1-2	few	CSAVVQGVTYGYTF	TGCAGCGCGGTTGTCCAGGGGGTTACCTATGGCTACACCTTC
TRBV19	-	TRBJ1-1	-	CASSITGGGVTEAFF	TGTGCCAGTAGTATAACGGGTGGGGGAGTCACTGAAGCTTTCTTT
TRBV7-9	TRBD2	TRBJ2-3	many	CASSPLAGEGADTQYF	TGTGCCAGCAGCCCGCTAGCGGGAGAAGGGGCAGATACGCAGTATTTT
TRBV20-1	TRBD2	TRBJ2-3	many	CSANEPSGGAQDTQYF	TGCAGTGCCAACGAACCTAGCGGGGGGGCCCAAGATACGCAGTATTTT
TRBV20-1	-	TRBJ2-3	many	CSAMVGSDTQYF	TGCAGTGCTATGGTGGGTTCAGATACGCAGTATTTT
TRBV4-1	-	TRBJ2-7	few	CASSQERHNYEQYF	TGCGCCAGCAGCCAAGAGAGGCATAACTACGAGCAGTACTTC
TRBV27	-	TRBJ2-3	once	CARRSAIDPQYF	TGTGCCCGCCGTTCCGCCATAGATCCGCAGTATTTT
TRBV6-5	-	TRBJ2-5	few	CASSYDQETQYF	TGTGCCAGCAGTTACGATCAAGAGACCCAGTACTTC
TRBV7-9	-	TRBJ2-3	few	CASSLGQSGADTQYF	TGTGCCAGCAGCTTAGGTCAGTCTGGGGCAGATACGCAGTATTTT
TRBV4-1	-	TRBJ2-5	-	CASSPRDTDAETQYF	TGCGCCAGCAGCCCCCGGGACACGGACGCGGAGACCCAGTACTTC
TRBV6-1	-	TRBJ1-3	few	CASREDLSSGNTIYF	TGTGCCAGCAGGGAGGACCTTTCCTCTGGAAACACCATATATTTT
TRBV10-3	TRBD1	TRBJ2-7	many	CAISIGTGDDEQYF	TGTGCCATCAGCATCGGGACAGGGGATGACGAGCAGTACTTC
TRBV5-6	TRBD2	TRBJ2-7	many	CASSGVAGGYEQYF	TGTGCCAGCAGCGGGGTAGCGGGAGGCTACGAGCAGTACTTC
TRBV16	TRBD2	TRBJ2-3	many	CASSPRLAGTDTQYF	TGTGCCAGCAGTCCCAGACTAGCGGGCACAGATACGCAGTATTTT
TRBV20-1	-	TRBJ2-6	-	CSARVRQRDTGANVLTF	TGCAGTGCTAGAGTAAGGCAAAGAGATACTGGGGCCAACGTCCTGACTTTC
TRBV9	-	TRBJ2-5	few	CASSGRGGRSDKETQYF	TGTGCCAGCAGCGGTAGGGGGGGCCGTTCGGACAAAGAGACCCAGTACTTC
TRBV24-1	-	TRBJ2-4	-	CATSDPASASKNIQYF	TGTGCCACCAGTGATCCAGCGTCTGCCAGTAAAAACATTCAGTACTTC
TRBV20-1	TRBD2	TRBJ2-1	few	CSARHPGLAGSYNEQFF	TGCAGTGCTAGACACCCGGGACTAGCGGGAAGCTACAATGAGCAGTTCTTC
TRBV12-3/TRBV12-4	TRBD2	TRBJ2-2	once	CASSLAGTSEGAGELFF	TGTGCCAGCAGTTTAGCCGGGACTAGTGAGGGGGCCGGGGAGCTGTTTTTT
TRBV9	-	TRBJ1-1	many	CASSVDMNTEAFF	TGTGCCAGCAGCGTAGACATGAACACTGAAGCTTTCTTT
TRBV20-1	-	TRBJ1-1	few	CSANSPTAMNTEAFF	TGCAGTGCTAATTCCCCGACAGCCATGAACACTGAAGCTTTCTTT
TRBV27	TRBD1	TRBJ2-7	-	CASRDRGGNGEQYF	TGTGCCAGCAGGGACAGGGGTGGTAATGGCGAGCAGTACTTC
TRBV11-2	TRBD1	TRBJ2-7	-	CASIIRDRAYEQYF	TGTGCCAGCATCATAAGGGACAGAGCCTACGAGCAGTACTTC
TRBV30	-	TRBJ1-1	many	CAWSPAANTEAFF	TGTGCCTGGAGTCCTGCAGCGAACACTGAAGCTTTCTTT
TRBV9	-	TRBJ2-5	many	CASSVERGAQQETQYF	TGTGCCAGCAGCGTAGAAAGGGGGGCCCAGCAAGAGACCCAGTACTTC
TRBV6-6	-	TRBJ2-5	many	CASRPGTLQETQYF	TGTGCCAGCAGACCTGGGACACTCCAAGAGACCCAGTACTTC
TRBV7-8	TRBD1	TRBJ1-5	-	CASSPSTGWMPQHF	TGTGCCAGCAGCCCCTCGACAGGGTGGATGCCCCAGCATTTT
TRBV2	-	TRBJ2-7	few	CASSGGPSYEQYF	TGTGCCAGCAGTGGGGGGCCTTCCTACGAGCAGTACTTC